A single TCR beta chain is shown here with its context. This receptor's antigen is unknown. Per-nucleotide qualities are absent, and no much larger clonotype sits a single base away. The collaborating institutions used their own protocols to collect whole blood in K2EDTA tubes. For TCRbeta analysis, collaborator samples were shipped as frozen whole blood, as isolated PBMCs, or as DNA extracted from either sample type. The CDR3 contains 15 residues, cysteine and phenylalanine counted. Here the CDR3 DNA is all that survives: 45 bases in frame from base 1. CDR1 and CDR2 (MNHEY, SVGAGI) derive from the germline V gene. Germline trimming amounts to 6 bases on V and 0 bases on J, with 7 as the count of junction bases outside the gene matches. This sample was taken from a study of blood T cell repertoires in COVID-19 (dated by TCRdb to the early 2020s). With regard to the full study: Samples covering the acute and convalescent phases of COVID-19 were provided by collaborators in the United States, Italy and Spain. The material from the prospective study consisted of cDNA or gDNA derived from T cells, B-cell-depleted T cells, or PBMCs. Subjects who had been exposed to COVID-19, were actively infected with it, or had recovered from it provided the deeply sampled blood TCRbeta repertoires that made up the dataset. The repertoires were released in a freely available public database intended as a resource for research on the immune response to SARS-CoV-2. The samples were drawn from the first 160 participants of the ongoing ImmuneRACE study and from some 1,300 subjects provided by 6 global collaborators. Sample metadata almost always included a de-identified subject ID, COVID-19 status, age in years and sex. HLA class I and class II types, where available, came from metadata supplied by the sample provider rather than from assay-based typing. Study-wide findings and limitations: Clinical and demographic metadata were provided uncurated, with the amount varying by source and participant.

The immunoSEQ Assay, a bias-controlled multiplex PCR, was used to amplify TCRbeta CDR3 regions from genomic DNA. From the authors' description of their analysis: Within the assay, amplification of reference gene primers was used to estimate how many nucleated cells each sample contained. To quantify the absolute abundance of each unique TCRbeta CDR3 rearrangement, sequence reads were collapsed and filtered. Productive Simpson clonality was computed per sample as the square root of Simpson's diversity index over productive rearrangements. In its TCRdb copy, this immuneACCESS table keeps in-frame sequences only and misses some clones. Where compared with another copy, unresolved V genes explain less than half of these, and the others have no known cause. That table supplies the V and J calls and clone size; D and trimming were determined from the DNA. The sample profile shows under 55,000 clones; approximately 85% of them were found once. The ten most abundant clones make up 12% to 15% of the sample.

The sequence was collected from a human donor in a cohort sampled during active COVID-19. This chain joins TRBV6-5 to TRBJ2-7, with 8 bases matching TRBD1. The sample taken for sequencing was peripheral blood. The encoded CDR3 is CASRGQASSSYEQYF. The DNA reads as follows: TGTGCCAGCAGGGGACAGGCCTCGAGCTCCTACGAGCAGTACTTC.